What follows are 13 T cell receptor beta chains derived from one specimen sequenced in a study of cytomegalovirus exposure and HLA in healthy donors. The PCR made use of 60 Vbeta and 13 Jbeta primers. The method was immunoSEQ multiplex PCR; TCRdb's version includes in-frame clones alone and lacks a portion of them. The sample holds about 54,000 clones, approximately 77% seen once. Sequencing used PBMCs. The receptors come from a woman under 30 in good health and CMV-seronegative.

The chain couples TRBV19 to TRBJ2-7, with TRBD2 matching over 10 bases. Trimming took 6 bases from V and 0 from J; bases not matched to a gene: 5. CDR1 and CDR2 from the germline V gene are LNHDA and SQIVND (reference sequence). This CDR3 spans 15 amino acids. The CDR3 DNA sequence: TGTGCCAGTAGACAGACTAGCGGGTACTCCTACGAGCAGTACTTC. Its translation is CASRQTSGYSYEQYF.

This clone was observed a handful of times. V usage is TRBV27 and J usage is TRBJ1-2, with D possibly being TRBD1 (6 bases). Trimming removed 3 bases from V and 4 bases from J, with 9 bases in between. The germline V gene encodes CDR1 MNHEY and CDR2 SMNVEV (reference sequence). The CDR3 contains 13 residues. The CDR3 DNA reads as TGTGCCAGCAGTTTGGACAGCCTCTATGGCTACACCTTC. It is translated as CASSLDSLYGYTF.

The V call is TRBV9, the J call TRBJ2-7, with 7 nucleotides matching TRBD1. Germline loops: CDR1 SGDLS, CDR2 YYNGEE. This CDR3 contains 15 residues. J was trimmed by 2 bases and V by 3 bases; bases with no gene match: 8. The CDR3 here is CASSETGLDPYEQYF. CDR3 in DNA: TGTGCCAGCAGCGAGACAGGGCTGGACCCCTACGAGCAGTACTTC.

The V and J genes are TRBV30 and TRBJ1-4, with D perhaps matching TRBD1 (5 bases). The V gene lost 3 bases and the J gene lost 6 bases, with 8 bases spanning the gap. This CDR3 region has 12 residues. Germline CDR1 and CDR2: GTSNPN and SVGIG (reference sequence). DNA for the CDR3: TGTGCCTGGAGCTGGGGGGATGAAAAACTGTTTTTT. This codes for CAWSWGDEKLFF. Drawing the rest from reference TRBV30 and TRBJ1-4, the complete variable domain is SQTIHQWPATLVQPVGSPLSLECTVEGTSNPNLYWYRQAAGRGLQLLFYSVGIGQISSEVPQNLSASRPQDRQFILSSKKLLLSDSGFYLCAWSWGDEKLFFGSGTQLSVL.

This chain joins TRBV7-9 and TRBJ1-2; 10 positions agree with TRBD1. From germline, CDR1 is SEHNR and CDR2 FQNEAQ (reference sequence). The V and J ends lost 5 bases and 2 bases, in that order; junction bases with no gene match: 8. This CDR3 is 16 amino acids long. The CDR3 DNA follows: TGTGCCAGCAGCACGGGGGGGGACAGGGGAAACTATGGCTACACCTTC. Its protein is CASSTGGDRGNYGYTF.

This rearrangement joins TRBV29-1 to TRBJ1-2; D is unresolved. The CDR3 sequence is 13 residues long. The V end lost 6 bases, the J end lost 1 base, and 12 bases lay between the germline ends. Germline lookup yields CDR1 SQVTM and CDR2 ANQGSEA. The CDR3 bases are TGCAGCGTACAAACGGGGAGTAACTATGGCTACACCTTC. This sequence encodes CSVQTGSNYGYTF.

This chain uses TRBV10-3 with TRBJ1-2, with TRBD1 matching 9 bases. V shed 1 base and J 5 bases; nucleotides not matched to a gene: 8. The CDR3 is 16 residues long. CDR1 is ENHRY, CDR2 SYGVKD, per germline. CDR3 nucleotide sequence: TGTGCCATCAGTGAGTTGGCCCCGGGACAGGGTTATGGCTACACCTTC. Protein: CAISELAPGQGYGYTF.

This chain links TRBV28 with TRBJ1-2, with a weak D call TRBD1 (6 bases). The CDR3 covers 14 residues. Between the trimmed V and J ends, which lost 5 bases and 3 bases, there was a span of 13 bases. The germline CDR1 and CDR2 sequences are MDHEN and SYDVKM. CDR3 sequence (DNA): TGTGCCAGCAGTACTCGCGGACAGCACTATGGCTACACCTTC. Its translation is CASSTRGQHYGYTF.

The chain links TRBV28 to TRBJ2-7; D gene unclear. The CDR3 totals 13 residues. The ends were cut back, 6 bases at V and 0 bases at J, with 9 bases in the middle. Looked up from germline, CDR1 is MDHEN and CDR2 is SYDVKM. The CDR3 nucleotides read TGTGCCAGCAGCCTTCGTCGCTCCTACGAGCAGTACTTC. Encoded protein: CASSLRRSYEQYF.

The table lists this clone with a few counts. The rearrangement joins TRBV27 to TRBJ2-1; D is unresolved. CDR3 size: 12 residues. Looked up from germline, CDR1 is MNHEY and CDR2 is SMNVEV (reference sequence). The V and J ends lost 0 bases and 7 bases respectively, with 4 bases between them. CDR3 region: CASSLSRNEQFF. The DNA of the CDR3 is TGTGCCAGCAGTTTATCCCGTAATGAGCAGTTCTTC.

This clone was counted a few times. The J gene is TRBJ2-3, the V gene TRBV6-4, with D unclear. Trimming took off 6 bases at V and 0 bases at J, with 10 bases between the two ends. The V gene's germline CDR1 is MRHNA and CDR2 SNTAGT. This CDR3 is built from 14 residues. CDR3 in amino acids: CASSGSASTDTQYF. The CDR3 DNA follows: TGTGCCAGCAGCGGGTCCGCTAGCACAGATACGCAGTATTTT.

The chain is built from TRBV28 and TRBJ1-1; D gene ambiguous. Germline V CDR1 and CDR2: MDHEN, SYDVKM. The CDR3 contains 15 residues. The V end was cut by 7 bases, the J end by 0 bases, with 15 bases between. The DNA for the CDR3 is TGTGCCAGCATTCACGGCGGGCGGGTGAACACTGAAGCTTTCTTT. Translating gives CASIHGGRVNTEAFF.

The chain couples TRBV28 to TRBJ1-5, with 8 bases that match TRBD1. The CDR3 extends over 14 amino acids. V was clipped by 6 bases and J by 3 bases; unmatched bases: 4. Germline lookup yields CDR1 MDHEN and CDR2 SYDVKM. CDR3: CASRGDRPNQPQHF. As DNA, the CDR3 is TGTGCCAGCAGGGGGGACAGGCCCAATCAGCCCCAGCATTTT.